This record concerns one T cell receptor beta chain sequence. Its antigen is as yet unknown. Sequencing was performed with immunoSEQ multiplex PCR; in TCRdb, only in-frame clones are kept and a portion is missing. The table shows 6,000 or so clones, with approximately 75% occurring only once. This sample was included in a study of cytotoxic CD8 clonotypes in ibrutinib-treated CLL. Across the whole study: Included were approximately 10 relapsed/refractory and approximately 15 treatment-naive patients, of whom some 18 were IGHV unmutated. Collecting the response samples happened after a median 12 months of treatment, with a range of 6 to 36.

The CDR3 runs 20 residues. V trimming: 0 bases; J trimming: 0 bases; junction bases outside the gene matches: 9. Germline assignment: CDR1 LGHNA and CDR2 YNFKEQ. Study-level results: Clonality, elevated at ibrutinib response, dropped back toward baseline at progression. Patients had baseline clonality above age-matched healthy donors, and this clonality moved with circulating CD8+ T-cell counts.

Source: PBMCs, taken before ibrutinib treatment. This sequence originates from a human donor with chronic lymphocytic leukemia. The chain carries TRBV4-2 and TRBJ2-2, with 11 bases that match TRBD2. CDR3 residues: CASSQDYSLAGGANTGELFF. CDR3 coding DNA: TGTGCCAGCAGCCAAGATTATTCCTTAGCGGGAGGGGCGAACACCGGGGAGCTGTTTTTT.